The clone carrying this T cell receptor beta chain came up many times. The antigen is not known. The germline gives CDR1 MNHEY, CDR2 SMNVEV (reference sequence). CDR3 length equals 14 residues. V lost 8 bases to trimming and J lost 1 base, with 15 bases between them. Constant-region reverse primers amplified full-length variable regions, followed by semi-nested Nested Universal Primer A PCR. From the 5' RACE reads, TCRdb called clonotypes with MiXCR, one entry per CDR3 protein. The sample contains about 40,000 distinct CDR3 sequences, approximately 30% of which appear only once. Regarding the study as a whole: Larger-cohort validation covered only one TCR beta V-J rearrangement. Tumor Treg TCRs overlapped most with tumor naive CD4+ cells. In terms of TCR gene usage, tumor memory CD4+ T cells clustered together with blood and lymph node memory CD4+ cells, as well as with lymph node naive CD4+ cells.

J is TRBJ2-7 and V is TRBV27; a weak D match, TRBD2 (6 bases). The receptor was isolated from a female donor with breast cancer. The sequencing sample was made of tumor-infiltrating memory CD4+ T cells sorted from the breast tumor. Stated subset: memory CD4+ T cells, CD4+CD45RO+CD25-. The CDR3 loop reads CASPETSGSYEQYF. The CDR3 DNA sequence: TGTGCCAGCCCCGAGACAAGCGGGTCCTACGAGCAGTACTTC.